Below are 5 T cell receptor beta chains sequenced from a single sample in a study of cytomegalovirus exposure and HLA in healthy donors. In the PCR, 60 Vbeta and 13 Jbeta primers were used. Here immunoSEQ multiplex PCR was the method, and the copy in TCRdb shows in-frame clones only, minus some. The sample lists 100,000 or so clones; approximately 76% were seen once. The sequenced sample was PBMCs. The source of these receptors is a man aged 30-40 years in good health and CMV-seropositive.

A few counts support this clone. V is TRBV4-1 and J is TRBJ2-1, with a possible D match to TRBD1 (6 bases). CDR1 and CDR2 from the germline V gene are MGHRA and YSYEKL. The CDR3 runs to 15 residues. Trimming took off 0 bases at V and 8 bases at J, with 14 bases between the two ends. The DNA of the CDR3 is TGCGCCAGCAGCCAAGATCAGGGGCGGGCGGATGAGCAGTTCTTC. Translated: CASSQDQGRADEQFF.

The chain couples TRBV5-4 to TRBJ1-4, with no clear D. The V gene lost 4 bases and the J gene lost 3 bases, with 4 bases spanning the gap. The CDR3 length is 12 residues. From germline, CDR1 is SGHNT and CDR2 YYREEE (reference sequence). CDR3 nucleotides: TGTGCCAGCAGCCTCCCTAATGAAAAACTGTTTTTT. This gives the protein CASSLPNEKLFF.

The genes are TRBV5-5 and TRBJ1-2, with D tentatively TRBD1 (5 bases). With 0 bases removed from V and 4 bases from J, the gap between germline ends came to 10 bases. The CDR3 has 14 residues. Germline V lookup: CDR1 SGHKS, CDR2 YYEKEE (reference sequence). This chain's CDR3 is CASSLDVGGYGYTF. CDR3 sequence (DNA): TGTGCCAGCAGCTTGGACGTGGGGGGCTATGGCTACACCTTC.

The table lists this clone with a few counts. The chain recombines TRBV11-2 with TRBJ1-1; the match to TRBD1 covers 11 bases. The CDR3 is 17 residues long. With V trimmed by 6 bases and J by 6 bases, 15 bases remained unmatched. Per germline, CDR1 SGHAT and CDR2 FQNNGV. CDR3 protein: CASRRSSGTGGSAEAFF. The CDR3, as DNA: TGTGCCAGCAGAAGAAGCTCCGGGACAGGGGGTTCGGCTGAAGCTTTCTTT.

The chain has TRBV2 and TRBJ2-7; 7 bases line up with TRBD1. Germline V CDR1 and CDR2: SNHLY, FYNNEI. J was trimmed by 5 bases and V by 0 bases; bases with no gene match: 10. This CDR3 is built from 16 residues. The CDR3 DNA sequence: TGTGCCAGCAGTGAAGCGCTGGGGAACAGGGGTGACGAGCAGTACTTC. Translated, it gives CASSEALGNRGDEQYF.